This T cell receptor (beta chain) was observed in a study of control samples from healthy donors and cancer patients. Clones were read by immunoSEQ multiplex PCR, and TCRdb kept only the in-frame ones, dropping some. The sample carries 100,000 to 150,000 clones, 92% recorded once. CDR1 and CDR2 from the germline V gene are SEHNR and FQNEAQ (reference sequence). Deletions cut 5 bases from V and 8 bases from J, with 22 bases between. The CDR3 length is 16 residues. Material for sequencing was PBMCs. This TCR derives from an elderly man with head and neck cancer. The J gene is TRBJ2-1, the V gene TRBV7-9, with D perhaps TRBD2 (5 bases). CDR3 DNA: TGTGCCAGCAGCCACACCCCCGGAACTAGTTTTGATGAGCAGTTCTTC. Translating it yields CASSHTPGTSFDEQFF.